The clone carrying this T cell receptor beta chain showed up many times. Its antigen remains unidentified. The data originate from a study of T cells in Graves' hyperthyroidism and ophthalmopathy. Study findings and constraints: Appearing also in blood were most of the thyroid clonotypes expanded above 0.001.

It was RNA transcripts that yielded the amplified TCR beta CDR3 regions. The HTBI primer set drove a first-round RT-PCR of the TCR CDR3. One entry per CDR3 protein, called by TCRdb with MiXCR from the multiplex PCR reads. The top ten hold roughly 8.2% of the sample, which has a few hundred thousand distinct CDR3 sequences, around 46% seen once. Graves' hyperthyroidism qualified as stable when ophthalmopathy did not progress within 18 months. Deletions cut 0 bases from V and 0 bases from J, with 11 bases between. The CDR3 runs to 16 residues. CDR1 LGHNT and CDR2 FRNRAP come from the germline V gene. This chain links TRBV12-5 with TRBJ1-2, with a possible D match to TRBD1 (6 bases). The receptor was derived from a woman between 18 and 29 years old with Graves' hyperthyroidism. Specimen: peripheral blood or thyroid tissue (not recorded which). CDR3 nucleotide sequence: TGTGCTAGTGGTTTGGTTGTACAGGGAGCTAACTATGGCTACACCTTC. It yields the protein CASGLVVQGANYGYTF.